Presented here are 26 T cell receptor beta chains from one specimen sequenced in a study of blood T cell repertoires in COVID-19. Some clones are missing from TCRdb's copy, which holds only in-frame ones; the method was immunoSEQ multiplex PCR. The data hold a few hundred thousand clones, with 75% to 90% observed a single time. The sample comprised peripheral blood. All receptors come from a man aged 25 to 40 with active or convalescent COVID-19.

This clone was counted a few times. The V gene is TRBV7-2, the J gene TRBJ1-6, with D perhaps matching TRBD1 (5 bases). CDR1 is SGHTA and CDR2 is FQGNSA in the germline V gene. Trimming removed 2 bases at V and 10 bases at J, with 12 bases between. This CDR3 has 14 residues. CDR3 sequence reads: CASSLSQGSSPLHF. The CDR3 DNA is TGTGCCAGCAGCTTATCCCAGGGTTCCTCACCCCTCCACTTT.

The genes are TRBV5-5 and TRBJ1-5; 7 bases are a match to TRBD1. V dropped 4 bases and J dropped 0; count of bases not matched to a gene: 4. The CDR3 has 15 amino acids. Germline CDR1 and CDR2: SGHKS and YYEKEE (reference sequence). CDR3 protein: CASSAGQNSNQPQHF. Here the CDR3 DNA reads TGTGCCAGCAGCGCGGGACAGAATAGCAATCAGCCCCAGCATTTT.

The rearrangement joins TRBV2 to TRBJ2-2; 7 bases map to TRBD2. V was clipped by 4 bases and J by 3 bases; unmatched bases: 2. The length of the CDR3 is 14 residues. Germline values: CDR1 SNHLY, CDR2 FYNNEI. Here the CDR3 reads CASSGTRDTGELFF. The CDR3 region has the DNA TGTGCCAGCAGTGGGACTAGGGACACCGGGGAGCTGTTTTTT.

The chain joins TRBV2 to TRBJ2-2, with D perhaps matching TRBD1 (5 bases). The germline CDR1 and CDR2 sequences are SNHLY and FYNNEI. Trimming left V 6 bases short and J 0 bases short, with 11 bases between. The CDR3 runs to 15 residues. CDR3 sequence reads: CASSQGPSNTGELFF. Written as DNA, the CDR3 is TGTGCCAGCAGCCAGGGCCCCTCGAACACCGGGGAGCTGTTTTTT.

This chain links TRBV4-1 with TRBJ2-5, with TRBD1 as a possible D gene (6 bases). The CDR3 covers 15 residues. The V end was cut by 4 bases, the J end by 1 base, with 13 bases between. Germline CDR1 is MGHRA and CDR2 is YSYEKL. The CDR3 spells CASSRSEGVQETQYF. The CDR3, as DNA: TGCGCCAGCAGCCGAAGTGAGGGGGTCCAAGAGACCCAGTACTTC.

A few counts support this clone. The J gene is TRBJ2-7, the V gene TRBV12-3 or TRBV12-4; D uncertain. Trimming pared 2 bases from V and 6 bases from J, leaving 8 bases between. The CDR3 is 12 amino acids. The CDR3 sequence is CASSLHPGEQYF. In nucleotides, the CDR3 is TGTGCCAGCAGTTTACATCCGGGCGAGCAGTACTTC.

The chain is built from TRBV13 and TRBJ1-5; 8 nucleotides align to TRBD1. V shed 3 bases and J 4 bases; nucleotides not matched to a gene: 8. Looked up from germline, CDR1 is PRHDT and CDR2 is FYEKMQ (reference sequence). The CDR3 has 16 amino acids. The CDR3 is CASSFQGASGNQPQHF. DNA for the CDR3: TGTGCCAGCAGCTTCCAGGGGGCAAGTGGAAATCAGCCCCAGCATTTT.

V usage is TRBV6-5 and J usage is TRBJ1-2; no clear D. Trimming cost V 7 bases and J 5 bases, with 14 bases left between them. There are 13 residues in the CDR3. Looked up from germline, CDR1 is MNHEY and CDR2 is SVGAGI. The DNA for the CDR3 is TGTGCCAGCAAGCGGTCTGTTAGTTATGGCTACACCTTC. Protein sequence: CASKRSVSYGYTF.

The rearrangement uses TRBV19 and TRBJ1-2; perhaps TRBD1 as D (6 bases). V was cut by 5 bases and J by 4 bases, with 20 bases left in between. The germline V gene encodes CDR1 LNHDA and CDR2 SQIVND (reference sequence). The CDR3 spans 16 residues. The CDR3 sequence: CASSPDVGALGYGYTF. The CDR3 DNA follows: TGTGCCAGTAGTCCTGACGTGGGGGCTTTGGGCTATGGCTACACCTTC.

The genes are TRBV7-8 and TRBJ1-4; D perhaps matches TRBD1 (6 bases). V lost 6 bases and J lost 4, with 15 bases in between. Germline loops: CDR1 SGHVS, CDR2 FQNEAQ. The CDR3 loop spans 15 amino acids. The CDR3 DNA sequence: TGTGCCAGCAGGCCAAACAGGGCCCGTAATGAAAAACTGTTTTTT. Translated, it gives CASRPNRARNEKLFF.

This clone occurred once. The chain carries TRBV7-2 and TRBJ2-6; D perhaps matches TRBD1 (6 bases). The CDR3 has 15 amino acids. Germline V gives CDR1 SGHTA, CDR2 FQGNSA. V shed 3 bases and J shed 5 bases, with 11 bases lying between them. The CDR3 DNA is TGTGCCAGCAGCTTTACACAGGGATGGGCCAACGTCCTGACTTTC. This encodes CASSFTQGWANVLTF.

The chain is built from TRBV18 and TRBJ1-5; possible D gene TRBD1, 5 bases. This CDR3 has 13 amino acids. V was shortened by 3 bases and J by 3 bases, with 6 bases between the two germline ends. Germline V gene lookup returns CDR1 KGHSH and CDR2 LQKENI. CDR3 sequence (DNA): TGTGCCAGCTCACCGGACAACAATCAGCCCCAGCATTTT. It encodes CASSPDNNQPQHF.

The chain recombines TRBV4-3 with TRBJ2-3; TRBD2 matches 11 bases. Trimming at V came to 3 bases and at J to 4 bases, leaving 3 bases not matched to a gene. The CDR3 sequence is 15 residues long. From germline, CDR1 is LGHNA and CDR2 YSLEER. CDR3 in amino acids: CASSHSGGAPDTQYF. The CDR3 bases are TGCGCCAGCAGCCATAGCGGGGGGGCGCCAGATACGCAGTATTTT.

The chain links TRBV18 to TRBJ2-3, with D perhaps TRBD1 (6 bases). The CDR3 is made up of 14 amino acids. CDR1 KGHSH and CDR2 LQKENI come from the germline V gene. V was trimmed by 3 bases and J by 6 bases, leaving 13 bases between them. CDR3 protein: CASSPFLQGDTQYF. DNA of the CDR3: TGTGCCAGCTCACCGTTTCTCCAGGGGGATACGCAGTATTTT.

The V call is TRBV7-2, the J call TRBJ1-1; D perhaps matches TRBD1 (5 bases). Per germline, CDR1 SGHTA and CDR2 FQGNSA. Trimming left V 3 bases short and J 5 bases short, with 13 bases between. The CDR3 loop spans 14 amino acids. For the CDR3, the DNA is TGTGCCAGCAGCTTGGGGGGTTGGGGGACTGAAGCTTTCTTT. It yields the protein CASSLGGWGTEAFF.

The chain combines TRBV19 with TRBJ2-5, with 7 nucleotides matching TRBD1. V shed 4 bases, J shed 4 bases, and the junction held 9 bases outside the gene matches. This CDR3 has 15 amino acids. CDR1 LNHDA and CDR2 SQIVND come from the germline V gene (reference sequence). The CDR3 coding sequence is TGTGCCAGTAGTACGAGGACAGGAGTAACAGAGACCCAGTACTTC. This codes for CASSTRTGVTETQYF.

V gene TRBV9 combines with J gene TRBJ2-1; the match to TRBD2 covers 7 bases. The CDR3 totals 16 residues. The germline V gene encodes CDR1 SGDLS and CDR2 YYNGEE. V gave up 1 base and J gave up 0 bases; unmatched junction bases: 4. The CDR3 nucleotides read TGTGCCAGCAGCGTAAGCGGGGATGGCTCCTACAATGAGCAGTTCTTC. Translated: CASSVSGDGSYNEQFF.

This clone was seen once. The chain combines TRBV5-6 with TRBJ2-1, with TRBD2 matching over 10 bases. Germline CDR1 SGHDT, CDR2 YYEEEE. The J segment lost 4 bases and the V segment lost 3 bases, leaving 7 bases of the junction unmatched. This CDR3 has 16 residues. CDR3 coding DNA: TGTGCCAGCAGCTCCCTAGCGGGGGTTATGTACAATGAGCAGTTCTTC. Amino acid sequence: CASSSLAGVMYNEQFF.

CDR3 sequence (DNA): TGTGCCAGTAGTATTTCTGATACGCAGTATTTT. It encodes CASSISDTQYF. The chain is built from TRBV19 and TRBJ2-3; D unresolved. Trimming cost V 3 bases and J 6 bases, with 4 bases left between them. The CDR3 runs to 11 residues. Germline loops: CDR1 LNHDA, CDR2 SQIVND (reference sequence).

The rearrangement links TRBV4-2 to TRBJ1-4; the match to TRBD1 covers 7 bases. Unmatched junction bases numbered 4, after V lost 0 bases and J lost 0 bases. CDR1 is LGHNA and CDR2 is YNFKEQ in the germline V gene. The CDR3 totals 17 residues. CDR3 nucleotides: TGTGCCAGCAGCCAAGAGACAGGGCCGGCAACTAATGAAAAACTGTTTTTT. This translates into CASSQETGPATNEKLFF.

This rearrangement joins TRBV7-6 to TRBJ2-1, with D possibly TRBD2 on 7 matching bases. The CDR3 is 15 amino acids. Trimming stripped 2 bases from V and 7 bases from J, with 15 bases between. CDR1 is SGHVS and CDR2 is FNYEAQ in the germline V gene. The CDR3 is CASSLYGGAQNEQFF. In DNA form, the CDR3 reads TGTGCCAGCAGCTTATATGGGGGGGCTCAGAATGAGCAGTTCTTC. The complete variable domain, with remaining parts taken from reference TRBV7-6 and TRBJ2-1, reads GAGVSQSPRYKVTKRGQDVALRCDPISGHVSLYWYRQALGQGPEFLTYFNYEAQQDKSGLPNDRFSAERPEGSISTLTIQRTEQRDSAMYRCASSLYGGAQNEQFFGPGTRLTVL.

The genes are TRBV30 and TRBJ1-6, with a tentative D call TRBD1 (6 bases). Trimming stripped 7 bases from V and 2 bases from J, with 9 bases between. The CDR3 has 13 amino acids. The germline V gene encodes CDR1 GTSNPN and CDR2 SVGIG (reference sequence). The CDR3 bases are TGTGCCTTCCGGGACACCTATAATTCACCCCTCCACTTT. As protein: CAFRDTYNSPLHF. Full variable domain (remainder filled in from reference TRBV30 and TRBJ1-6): SQTIHQWPATLVQPVGSPLSLECTVEGTSNPNLYWYRQAAGRGLQLLFYSVGIGQISSEVPQNLSASRPQDRQFILSSKKLLLSDSGFYLCAFRDTYNSPLHFGNGTRLTVT.

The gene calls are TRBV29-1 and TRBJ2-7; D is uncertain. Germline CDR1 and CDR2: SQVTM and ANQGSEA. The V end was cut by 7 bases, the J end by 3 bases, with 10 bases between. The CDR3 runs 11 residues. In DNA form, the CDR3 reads TGCAGCGGGGCAGACCTCTACGAGCAGTACTTC. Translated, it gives CSGADLYEQYF.

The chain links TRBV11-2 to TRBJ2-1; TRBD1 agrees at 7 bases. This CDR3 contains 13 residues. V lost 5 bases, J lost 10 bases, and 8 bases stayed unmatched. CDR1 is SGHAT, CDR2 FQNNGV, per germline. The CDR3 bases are TGTGCCAGCAGCGCGACAGGGTGGAGCGAGCAGTTCTTC. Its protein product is CASSATGWSEQFF.

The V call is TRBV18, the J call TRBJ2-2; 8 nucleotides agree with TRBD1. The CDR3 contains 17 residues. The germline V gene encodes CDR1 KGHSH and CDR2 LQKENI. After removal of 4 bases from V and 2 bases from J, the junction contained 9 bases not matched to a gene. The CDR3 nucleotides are TGTGCCAGCTCACACTTACGACAGGGGCCAAACACCGGGGAGCTGTTTTTT. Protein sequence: CASSHLRQGPNTGELFF.

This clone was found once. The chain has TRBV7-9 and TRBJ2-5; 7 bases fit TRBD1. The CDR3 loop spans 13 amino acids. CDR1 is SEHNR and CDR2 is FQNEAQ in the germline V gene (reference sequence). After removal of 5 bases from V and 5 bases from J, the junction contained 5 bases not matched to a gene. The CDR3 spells CASSIRGLETQYF. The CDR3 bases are TGTGCCAGCAGCATCAGGGGGTTGGAGACCCAGTACTTC. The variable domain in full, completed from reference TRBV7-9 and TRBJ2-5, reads DTGVSQNPRHKITKRGQNVTFRCDPISEHNRLYWYRQTLGQGPEFLTYFQNEAQLEKSRLLSDRFSAERPKGSFSTLEIQRTEQGDSAMYLCASSIRGLETQYFGPGTRLLVL.